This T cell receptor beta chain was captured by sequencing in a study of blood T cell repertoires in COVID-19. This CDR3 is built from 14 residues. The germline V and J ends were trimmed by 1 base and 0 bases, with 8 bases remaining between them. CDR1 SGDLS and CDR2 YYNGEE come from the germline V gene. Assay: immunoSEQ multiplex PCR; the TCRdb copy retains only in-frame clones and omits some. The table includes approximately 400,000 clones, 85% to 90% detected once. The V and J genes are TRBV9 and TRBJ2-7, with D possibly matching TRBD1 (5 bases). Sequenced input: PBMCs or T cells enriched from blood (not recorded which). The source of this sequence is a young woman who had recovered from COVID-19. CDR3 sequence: CASSVIGDSYEQYF. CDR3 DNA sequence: TGTGCCAGCAGCGTAATAGGGGACTCCTACGAGCAGTACTTC. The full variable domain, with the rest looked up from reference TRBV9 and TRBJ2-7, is DSGVTQTPKHLITATGQRVTLRCSPRSGDLSVYWYQQSLDQGLQFLIQYYNGEERAKGNILERFSAQQFPDLHSELNLSSLELGDSALYFCASSVIGDSYEQYFGPGTRLTVT.